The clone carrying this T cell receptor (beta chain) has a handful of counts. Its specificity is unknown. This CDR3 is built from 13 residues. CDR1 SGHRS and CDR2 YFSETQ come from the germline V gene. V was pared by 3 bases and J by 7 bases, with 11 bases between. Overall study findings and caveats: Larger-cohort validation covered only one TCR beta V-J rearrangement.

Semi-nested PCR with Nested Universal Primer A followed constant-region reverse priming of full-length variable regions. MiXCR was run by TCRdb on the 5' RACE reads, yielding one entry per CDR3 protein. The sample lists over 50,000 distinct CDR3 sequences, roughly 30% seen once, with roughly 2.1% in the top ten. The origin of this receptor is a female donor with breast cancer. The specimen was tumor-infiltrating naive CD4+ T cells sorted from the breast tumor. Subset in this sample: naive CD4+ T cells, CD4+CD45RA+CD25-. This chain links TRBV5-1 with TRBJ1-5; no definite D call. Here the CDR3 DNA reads TGCGCCAGCAGCTCGGGTATCGGGCAGCCCCAGCATTTT. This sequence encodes CASSSGIGQPQHF.